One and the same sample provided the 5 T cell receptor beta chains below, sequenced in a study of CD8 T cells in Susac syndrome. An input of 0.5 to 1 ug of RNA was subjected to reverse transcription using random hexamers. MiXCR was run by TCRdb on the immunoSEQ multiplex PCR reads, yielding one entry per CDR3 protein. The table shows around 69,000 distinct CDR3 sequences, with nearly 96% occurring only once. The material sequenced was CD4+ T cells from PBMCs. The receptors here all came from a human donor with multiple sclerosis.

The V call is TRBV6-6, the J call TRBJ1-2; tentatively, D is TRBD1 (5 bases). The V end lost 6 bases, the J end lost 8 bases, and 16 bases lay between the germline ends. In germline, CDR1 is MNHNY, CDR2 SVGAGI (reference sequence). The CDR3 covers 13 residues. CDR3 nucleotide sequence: TGTGCCAGCAGGTCGGGGCCCTCCGGGGGCTACACCTTC. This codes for CASRSGPSGGYTF.

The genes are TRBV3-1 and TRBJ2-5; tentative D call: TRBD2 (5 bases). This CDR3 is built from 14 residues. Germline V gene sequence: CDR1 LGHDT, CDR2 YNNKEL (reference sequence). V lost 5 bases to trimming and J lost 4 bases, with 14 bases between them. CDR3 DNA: TGTGCCAGCAGCACGAGGGAGTGGGGAGAGACCCAGTACTTC. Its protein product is CASSTREWGETQYF.

The CDR3 loop reads CSATETYEQYF. The CDR3 DNA reads as TGCAGTGCTACGGAGACCTACGAGCAGTACTTC. V is TRBV20-1 and J is TRBJ2-7, with D unclear. Germline values: CDR1 DFQATT, CDR2 SNEGSKA (reference sequence). The CDR3 runs 11 residues. Trimming shortened V by 4 bases and J by 2 bases, and 6 bases separated the two germline ends.

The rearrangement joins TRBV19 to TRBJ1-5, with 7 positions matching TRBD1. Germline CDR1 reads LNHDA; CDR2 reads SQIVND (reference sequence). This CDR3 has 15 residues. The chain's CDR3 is CAVGRTGVSNQPQHF. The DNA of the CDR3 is TGTGCGGTGGGAAGAACAGGGGTGAGTAATCAGCCCCAGCATTTT.

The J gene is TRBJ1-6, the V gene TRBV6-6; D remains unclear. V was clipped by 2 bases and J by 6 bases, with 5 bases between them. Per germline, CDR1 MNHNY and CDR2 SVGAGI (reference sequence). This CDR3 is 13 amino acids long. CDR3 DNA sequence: TGTGCCAGCAGTTACGGGCCTAATTCACCCCTCCACTTT. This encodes CASSYGPNSPLHF.